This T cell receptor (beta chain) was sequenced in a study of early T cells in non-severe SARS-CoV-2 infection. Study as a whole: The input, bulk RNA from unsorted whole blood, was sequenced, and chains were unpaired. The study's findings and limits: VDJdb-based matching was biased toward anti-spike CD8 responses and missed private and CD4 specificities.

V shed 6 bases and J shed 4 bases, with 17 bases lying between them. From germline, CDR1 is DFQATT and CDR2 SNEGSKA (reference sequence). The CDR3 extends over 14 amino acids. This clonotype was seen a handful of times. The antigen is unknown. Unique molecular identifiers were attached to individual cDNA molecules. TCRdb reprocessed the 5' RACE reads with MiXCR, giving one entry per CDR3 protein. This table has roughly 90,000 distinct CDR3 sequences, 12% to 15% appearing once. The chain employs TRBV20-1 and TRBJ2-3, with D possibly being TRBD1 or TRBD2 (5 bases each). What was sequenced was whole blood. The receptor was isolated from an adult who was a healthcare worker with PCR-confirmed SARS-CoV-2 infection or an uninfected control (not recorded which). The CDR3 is CSAWYGGSPDTQYF. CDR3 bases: TGCAGTGCCTGGTATGGGGGTTCTCCAGATACGCAGTATTTT.